This T cell receptor (beta chain) was recorded in a study of CD8 T cells in ankylosing spondylitis. By its share, this clonotype is medium-sized. What it binds is unknown. Overall study results and limits: Earlier studies detected some motif variants in reactive arthritis synovial fluid and blood.

The CDR3 spans 15 residues. V lost 3 bases, J lost 5 bases, and 8 bases stayed unmatched. CDR1 is SGDLS and CDR2 is YYNGEE in the germline V gene. TCRdb recomputed calls from the 5' RACE reads with MiXCR, one row per CDR3 protein. The repertoire holds about 42,000 distinct CDR3 sequences, with approximately 3.6% as singletons. This TCR was recovered from a female donor with ankylosing spondylitis or in good health (not recorded which). The sequenced material came from blood, either unsorted or a sorted T cell fraction (not recorded which). The V call is TRBV9, the J call TRBJ2-5, with 9 positions matching TRBD1. The CDR3 protein is CASSAETGGYETQYF. The DNA for the CDR3 is TGTGCCAGCAGCGCAGAGACAGGGGGGTACGAGACCCAGTACTTC. Drawing the rest from reference TRBV9 and TRBJ2-5, the complete variable domain is DSGVTQTPKHLITATGQRVTLRCSPRSGDLSVYWYQQSLDQGLQFLIQYYNGEERAKGNILERFSAQQFPDLHSELNLSSLELGDSALYFCASSAETGGYETQYFGPGTRLLVL.